This T cell receptor beta chain emerged from a study of OX40 agonist ivuxolimab in advanced cancers. The wider study: The dose-escalation group included hepatocellular carcinoma, melanoma, renal cell carcinoma and head and neck cancer. Partial responses were achieved by three patients: one hepatocellular carcinoma, two cutaneous melanoma.

CDR1 is SGHNT and CDR2 is YENEEA in the germline V gene. This CDR3 is built from 18 residues. The trim removed 3 bases at V and 0 bases at J, leaving 8 bases unmatched. This table comes from immunoSEQ multiplex PCR, and its TCRdb copy is limited to in-frame clones, with some not included. The data show tens of thousands of clones, about nine tenths seen once. A note on this clone: No antigen is known for it.

Study-wide results and limits: Relative to CD4+, CD8+ T cells held more expanded clones on average.

The TCR comes from an adult with an advanced solid tumor such as melanoma, head and neck, liver or kidney cancer. The material sequenced was CD4+ or CD8+ T cells sorted from blood, taken in a trial of the OX40 agonist ivuxolimab. The rearrangement links TRBV11-3 to TRBJ2-6; 7 bases are a match to TRBD1. The DNA for the CDR3 is TGTGCCAGCAGCTTCCTCCGGGACAGTATCTCTGGGGCCAACGTCCTGACTTTC. Amino acids: CASSFLRDSISGANVLTF.